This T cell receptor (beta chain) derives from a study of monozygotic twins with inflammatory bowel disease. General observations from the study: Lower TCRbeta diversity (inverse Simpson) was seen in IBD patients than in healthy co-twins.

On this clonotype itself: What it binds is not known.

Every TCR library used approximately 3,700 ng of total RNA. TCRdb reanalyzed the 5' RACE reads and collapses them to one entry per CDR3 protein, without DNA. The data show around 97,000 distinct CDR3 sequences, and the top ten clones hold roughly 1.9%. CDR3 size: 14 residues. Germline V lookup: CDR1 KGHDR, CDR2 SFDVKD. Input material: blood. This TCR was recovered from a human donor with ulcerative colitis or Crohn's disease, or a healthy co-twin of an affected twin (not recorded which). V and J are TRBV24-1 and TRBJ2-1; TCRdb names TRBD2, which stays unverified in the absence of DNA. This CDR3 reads CATSRTSGYNEQFF.